The text below deals with one T cell receptor beta chain. What it recognizes is unknown. This record comes from a study of shared clonotypes between healthy human individuals. Turning to the study itself: Donor composition was a couple of women and a few men, aged 18 to 49. General study findings and limits: Clonotype sharing among the donors was expected to vary with sequencing depth.

Sequencing used immunoSEQ multiplex PCR; TCRdb keeps in-frame clones, though not all of them. The sample includes over 400,000 clones, around four fifths of them seen just once. This CDR3 is 16 amino acids long. V shed 4 bases and J 1 base; nucleotides not matched to a gene: 3. CDR1 SGHTA and CDR2 FQGTGA come from the germline V gene. This receptor was identified in a woman aged 40 to 55 in good health. Some clones in this sample may be carry-over from other donors' samples. The source material was PBMCs. The chain couples TRBV7-3 to TRBJ2-3, with TRBD1 identical over 12 bases. As DNA, the CDR3 is TGTGCCAGCAGCTCCGGGACAGGGGGCGGCACAGATACGCAGTATTTT. As protein: CASSSGTGGGTDTQYF.